Below are 11 T cell receptor beta chains sequenced from a single sample in a study of vaccination effects on CD4 cells after COVID-19. These TCRs are of unknown antigen specificity. Measured with immunoSEQ multiplex PCR; TCRdb has only the in-frame clones, and not every one. The data show fewer than 55,000 clones, about four fifths seen once. Before sequencing, viral peptide pools were used by the ViraFEST assay to expand antigen-specific CD4+ T cells. An approximately ten-day culture period preceded the isolation of CD4+ T cells. People in the vaccine group had not been infected with SARS-CoV-2 before, and their nucleocapsid antibodies were negative. Here the sequenced sample was CD4+ T cells from PBMCs cultured with HCoV-OC43 spike peptides, taken before COVID-19 vaccination. Subset meaning: HCoV-OC43 spike overlapping peptide pool stimulation. The receptor source for this set is a human donor who received a COVID-19 vaccine.

The chain combines TRBV19 with TRBJ1-1, with 9 bases lining up with TRBD1. Germline V gene data show CDR1 as LNHDA and CDR2 as SQIVND (reference sequence). V trimming: 6 bases; J trimming: 6 bases; junction bases outside the gene matches: 14. The CDR3 consists of 16 residues. The DNA for the CDR3 is TGTGCCAGTAGCCCTTTCGCCGGGACAGGGATTCCTGAAGCTTTCTTT. As protein: CASSPFAGTGIPEAFF.

J is TRBJ1-5 and V is TRBV24-1; D remains unclear. Germline assignment: CDR1 KGHDR and CDR2 SFDVKD. Trimming took 9 bases from V and 2 from J, leaving 13 bases between them. There are 14 residues in the CDR3. CDR3 sequence reads: CATSTPGGNQPQHF. The CDR3 DNA reads TGTGCCACCTCGACGCCGGGCGGCAATCAGCCCCAGCATTTT.

The chain employs TRBV2 and TRBJ2-3; 12 bases fit TRBD1. The V gene end was trimmed by 6 bases and the J gene end by 4 bases; junction bases not matched to a gene: 5. The germline CDR1 and CDR2 sequences are SNHLY and FYNNEI. The CDR3 spans 15 residues. The chain's CDR3 is CASRGQGAQADTQYF. The CDR3 bases are TGTGCCAGCAGGGGACAGGGGGCGCAGGCAGATACGCAGTATTTT.

V is TRBV5-6 and J is TRBJ2-6; 9 nucleotides match TRBD1. The V gene end was trimmed by 3 bases and the J gene end by 1 base; junction bases not matched to a gene: 8. The germline V gene has CDR1 SGHDT and CDR2 YYEEEE. The CDR3 has 18 residues. The CDR3 DNA is TGTGCCAGCAGCTACCTCGGGACAGGGCTTTCTGGGGCCAACGTCCTGACTTTC. Protein: CASSYLGTGLSGANVLTF.

This clone has a handful of counts. The chain employs TRBV5-8 and TRBJ2-1; D perhaps matches TRBD1 (6 bases). The V end lost 4 bases, the J end lost 5 bases, and 10 bases lay between the germline ends. This CDR3 spans 13 amino acids. The germline V gene encodes CDR1 SGHTS and CDR2 YDEGEE. The CDR3 region is CASSQGTNNEQFF. In DNA form, the CDR3 reads TGTGCCAGCAGCCAAGGGACAAACAATGAGCAGTTCTTC.

The V call is TRBV5-4, the J call TRBJ2-1; D tentatively fits TRBD1 or TRBD2 (6 bases each). From germline, CDR1 is SGHNT and CDR2 YYREEE (reference sequence). This CDR3 has 16 amino acids. Trimming took off 4 bases at V and 0 bases at J, with 14 bases between the two ends. CDR3 in amino acids: CASSPGGGASYNEQFF. DNA of the CDR3: TGTGCCAGCAGCCCCGGGGGCGGGGCCTCCTACAATGAGCAGTTCTTC.

The chain combines TRBV18 with TRBJ1-5, with D perhaps matching TRBD1 (6 bases). This CDR3 comprises 13 residues. Germline CDR1 reads KGHSH; CDR2 reads LQKENI. V was shortened by 3 bases and J by 5 bases, with 8 bases between the two germline ends. CDR3 sequence: CASSPSGDQPQHF. In nucleotides, the CDR3 is TGTGCCAGCTCACCTTCAGGGGATCAGCCCCAGCATTTT.

Written as DNA, the CDR3 is TGTGCCAGCACCCAGACGAGGGGAGGGAACTATGGCTACACCTTC. Translated: CASTQTRGGNYGYTF. The chain has TRBV28 and TRBJ1-2, with D maybe TRBD1 (5 bases). The CDR3 extends over 15 amino acids. V lost 7 bases to trimming and J lost 2 bases, with 17 bases between them. CDR1 MDHEN and CDR2 SYDVKM come from the germline V gene.

The chain links TRBV11-3 to TRBJ2-7, with a possible D match to TRBD1 (6 bases). V lost 0 bases to trimming and J lost 2 bases, with 14 bases between them. The germline gives CDR1 SGHNT, CDR2 YENEEA. The CDR3 sequence is 16 residues long. The CDR3 reads CASSLDQTGQTYEQYV. CDR3 in DNA: TGTGCCAGCAGCTTAGATCAAACAGGACAGACCTACGAGCAGTACGTC.

This chain links TRBV5-1 with TRBJ1-6, with D possibly matching TRBD1 (6 bases). The CDR3 is made up of 12 amino acids. Trimming stripped 3 bases from V and 9 bases from J, with 7 bases between. Germline V gene sequence: CDR1 SGHRS, CDR2 YFSETQ. This chain's CDR3 is CASSSRGSPLHF. In DNA form, the CDR3 reads TGCGCCAGCAGCTCCAGGGGTTCACCCCTCCACTTT.

This clone showed up just a few times. This sequence joins TRBV9 and TRBJ1-2; 9 bases agree with TRBD1. Germline V gene sequence: CDR1 SGDLS, CDR2 YYNGEE. The CDR3 length is 16 residues. With 0 bases clipped from V and 2 bases from J, the junction kept 5 bases outside the gene matches. CDR3 loop: CASSVGPGQGNYGYTF. For the CDR3, the DNA is TGTGCCAGCAGCGTAGGCCCCGGACAGGGGAACTATGGCTACACCTTC.